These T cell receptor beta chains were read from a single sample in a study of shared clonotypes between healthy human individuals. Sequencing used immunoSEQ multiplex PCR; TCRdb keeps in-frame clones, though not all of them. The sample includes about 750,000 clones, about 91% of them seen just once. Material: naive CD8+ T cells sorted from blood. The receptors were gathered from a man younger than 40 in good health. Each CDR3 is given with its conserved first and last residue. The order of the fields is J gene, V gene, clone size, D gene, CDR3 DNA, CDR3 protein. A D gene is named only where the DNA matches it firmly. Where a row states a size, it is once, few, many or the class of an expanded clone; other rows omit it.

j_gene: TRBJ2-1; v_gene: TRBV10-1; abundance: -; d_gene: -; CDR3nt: TGCGCCAGCAGCGCGATACAGGGCAATGAGCAGTTCTTC; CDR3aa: CASSAIQGNEQFF
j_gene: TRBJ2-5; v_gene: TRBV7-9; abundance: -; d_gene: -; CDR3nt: TGTGCCAGCAGCCCACGTACCGCGGAGACCCAGTACTTC; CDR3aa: CASSPRTAETQYF
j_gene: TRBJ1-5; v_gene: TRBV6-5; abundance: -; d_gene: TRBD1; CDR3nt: TGTGCCAGCAGATACTCCGACAGGGTTCTCAATCAGCCCCAGCATTTT; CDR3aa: CASRYSDRVLNQPQHF
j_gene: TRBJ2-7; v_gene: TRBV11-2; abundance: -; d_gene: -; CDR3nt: TGTGCCAGCAGCCCCGGACTTCTCGAGGGGCGCGAGCAGTACTTC; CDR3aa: CASSPGLLEGREQYF
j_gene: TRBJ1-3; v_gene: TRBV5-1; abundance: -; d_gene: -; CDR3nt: TGCGCCAGCAGCTTGGCGATGACAGACACTGGAAACACCATATATTTT; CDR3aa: CASSLAMTDTGNTIYF
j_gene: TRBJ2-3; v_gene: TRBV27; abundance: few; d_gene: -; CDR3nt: TGTGCCAGCAGTTTACTCGGGGATACGCAGTATTTT; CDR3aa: CASSLLGDTQYF
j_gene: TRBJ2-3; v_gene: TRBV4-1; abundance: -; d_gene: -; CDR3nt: TGCGCCAGCAGCCAAGAATCAGGGTCAGATACGCAGTATTTT; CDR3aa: CASSQESGSDTQYF
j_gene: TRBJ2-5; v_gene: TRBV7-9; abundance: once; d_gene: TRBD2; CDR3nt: TGTGCCAGCAGCCCCTCTAGCGGGATAAAAGAGACCCAGTACTTC; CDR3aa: CASSPSSGIKETQYF
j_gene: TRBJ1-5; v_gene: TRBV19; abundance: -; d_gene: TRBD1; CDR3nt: TGTGCCAGTCGTTCGAGTACTCAGGGGGCCTACTCGCCCCAGCATTTT; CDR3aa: CASRSSTQGAYSPQHF
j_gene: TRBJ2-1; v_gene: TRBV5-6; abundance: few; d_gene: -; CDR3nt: TGTGCCAGCAGCACCCAGGGTCGCCCCTACAATGAGCAGTTCTTC; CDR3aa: CASSTQGRPYNEQFF
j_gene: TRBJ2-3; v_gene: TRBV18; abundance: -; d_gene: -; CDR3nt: TGTGCCAGCTCACGTGCCTCCGCGAGGGGGGGCACAGATACGCAGTATTTT; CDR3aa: CASSRASARGGTDTQYF
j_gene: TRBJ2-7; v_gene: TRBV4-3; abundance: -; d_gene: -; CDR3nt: TGCGCCAGCAGCCAAGTTACCCAAGGGGACTACGAGCAGTACTTC; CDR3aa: CASSQVTQGDYEQYF
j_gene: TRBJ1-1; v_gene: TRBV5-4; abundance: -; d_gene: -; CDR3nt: TGTGCCAGCAGCTTCATGGGTGGCACTGAAGCTTTCTTT; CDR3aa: CASSFMGGTEAFF
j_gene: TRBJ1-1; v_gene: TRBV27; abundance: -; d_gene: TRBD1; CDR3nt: TGTGCCACCTATCCCCGACAGGGAGAGATGAACACTGAAGCTTTCTTT; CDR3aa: CATYPRQGEMNTEAFF
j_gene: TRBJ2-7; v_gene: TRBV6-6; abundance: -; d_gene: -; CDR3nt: TGTGCCAGCAGTTCCGGCGACTACTCCTACGAGCAGTACTTC; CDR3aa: CASSSGDYSYEQYF
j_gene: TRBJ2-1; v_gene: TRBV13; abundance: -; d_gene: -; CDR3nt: TGTGCCAGCAGCTTAGATTCCTCCGACACCAGAGGGCAGTTCTTC; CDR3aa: CASSLDSSDTRGQFF
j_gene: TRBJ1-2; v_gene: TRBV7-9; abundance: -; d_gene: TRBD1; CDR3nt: TGTGCCAGCAGCCTCCGGGACAGGGATGGCTACACCTTC; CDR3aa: CASSLRDRDGYTF
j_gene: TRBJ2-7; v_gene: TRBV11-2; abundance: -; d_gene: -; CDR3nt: TGTGCCAGCAGCTTAGTTTTGGCGGGCCTATCCCACGAGCAGTACTTC; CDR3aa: CASSLVLAGLSHEQYF
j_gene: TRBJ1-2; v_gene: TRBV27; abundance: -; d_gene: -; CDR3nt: TGTGCCAGCAGCGCTGTCGGACAGTCCAACGGCTACACCTTC; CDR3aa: CASSAVGQSNGYTF
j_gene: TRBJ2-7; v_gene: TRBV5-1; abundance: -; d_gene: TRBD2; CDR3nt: TGCGCCAGCAGCTCCCCGACTAGCGGGATCTACGAGCAGTACTTC; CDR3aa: CASSSPTSGIYEQYF
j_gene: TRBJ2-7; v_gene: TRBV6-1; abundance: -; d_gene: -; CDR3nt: TGTGCCAGCTTCATGGCAGACTACGAGCAGTACTTC; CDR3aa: CASFMADYEQYF
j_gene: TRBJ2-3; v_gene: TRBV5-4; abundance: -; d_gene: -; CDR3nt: TGTGCCAGCACCTTGGGCGGCACAGATACGCAGTATTTT; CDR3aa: CASTLGGTDTQYF
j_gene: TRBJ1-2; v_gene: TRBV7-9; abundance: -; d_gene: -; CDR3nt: TGTGCCAGCAGCTTAGCGGAACAGGGTAGTGATGGCTACACCTTC; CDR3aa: CASSLAEQGSDGYTF
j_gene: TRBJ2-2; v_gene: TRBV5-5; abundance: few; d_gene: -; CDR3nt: TGTGCCAGCAGCCCCGAGCATTCCGGGGAGCTGTTTTTT; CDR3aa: CASSPEHSGELFF
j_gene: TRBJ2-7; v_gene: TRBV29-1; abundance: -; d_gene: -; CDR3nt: TGCAGCGTTGGACAGTCGACCTACGAGCAGTACTTC; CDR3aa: CSVGQSTYEQYF
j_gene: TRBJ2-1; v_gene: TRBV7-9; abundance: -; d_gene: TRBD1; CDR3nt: TGTGCCAGCAGCGGGACAGGGGGCTCCTACAATGAGCAGTTCTTC; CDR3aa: CASSGTGGSYNEQFF
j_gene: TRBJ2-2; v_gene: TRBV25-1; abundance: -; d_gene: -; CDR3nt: TGTGCCAGCAGTGAACAGCTTCCCCGGGAGCTGTTTTTT; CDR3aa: CASSEQLPRELFF
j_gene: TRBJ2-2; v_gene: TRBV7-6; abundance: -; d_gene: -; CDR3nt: TGTGCCAGCAGCCCATTGGGGAACCGGGAGCTGTTTTTT; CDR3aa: CASSPLGNRELFF
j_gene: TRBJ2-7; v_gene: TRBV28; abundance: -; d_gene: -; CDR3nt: TGTGCCAGCACGCTCGCGAACCTCTACGAGCAGTACTTC; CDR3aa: CASTLANLYEQYF
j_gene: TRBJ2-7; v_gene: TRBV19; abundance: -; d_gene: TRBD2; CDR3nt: TGTGCCAGTAGTACCGGACTAGCTAGATTCGAGCAGTACTTC; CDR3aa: CASSTGLARFEQYF
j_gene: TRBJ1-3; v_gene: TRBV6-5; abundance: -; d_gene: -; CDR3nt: TGTGCCAGCAGGACGGGGGAGGCCGACATATATTTT; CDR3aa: CASRTGEADIYF
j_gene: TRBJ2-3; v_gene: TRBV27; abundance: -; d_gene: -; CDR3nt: TGTGCCAGCAGTCTTTTCGCGCAAGGGGCTACAGATACGCAGTATTTT; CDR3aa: CASSLFAQGATDTQYF
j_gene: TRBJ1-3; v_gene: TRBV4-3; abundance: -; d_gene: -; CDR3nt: TGCGCCAGCAGCCAGGAATACAGGGCTACTGGAAACACCATATATTTT; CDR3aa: CASSQEYRATGNTIYF
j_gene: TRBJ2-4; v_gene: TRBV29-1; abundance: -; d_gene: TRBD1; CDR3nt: TGCAGCGTATCGACAGGGGGAGCCAAAAACATTCAGTACTTC; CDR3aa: CSVSTGGAKNIQYF
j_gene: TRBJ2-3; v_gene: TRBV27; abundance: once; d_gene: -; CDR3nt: TGTGCCAGCACCCTGAAAGCTAGCCTCCCAGATACGCAGTATTTT; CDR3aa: CASTLKASLPDTQYF
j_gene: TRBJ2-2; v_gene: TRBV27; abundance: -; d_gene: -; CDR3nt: TGTGCCAGCAGTTTTGTAACGAACACCGGGGAGCTGTTTTTT; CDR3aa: CASSFVTNTGELFF
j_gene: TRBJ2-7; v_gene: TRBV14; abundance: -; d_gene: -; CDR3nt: TGTGCCAGCAGCCAAGATGGCTTTAGAGACGAGCAGTACTTC; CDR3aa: CASSQDGFRDEQYF
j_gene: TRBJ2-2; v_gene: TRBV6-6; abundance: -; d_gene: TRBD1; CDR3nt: TGTGCCAGCAGTTACTCGACAGGGGCCAACACCGGGGAGCTGTTTTTT; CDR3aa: CASSYSTGANTGELFF
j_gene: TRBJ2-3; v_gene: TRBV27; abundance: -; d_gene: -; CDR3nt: TGTGCCAGCAGTTTATACGCTAGCGCCACAGATACGCAGTATTTT; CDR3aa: CASSLYASATDTQYF
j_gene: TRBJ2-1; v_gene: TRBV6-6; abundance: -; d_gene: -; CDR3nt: TGTGCCAGCAGTTTGTGGAACAGTCTTCGACCAAATGAGCAGTTCTTC; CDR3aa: CASSLWNSLRPNEQFF
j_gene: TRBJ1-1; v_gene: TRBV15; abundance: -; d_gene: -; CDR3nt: TGTGCCACCAGCAGAGATCGGGCCTTCCCTAGTGAAGCTTTCTTT; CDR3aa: CATSRDRAFPSEAFF
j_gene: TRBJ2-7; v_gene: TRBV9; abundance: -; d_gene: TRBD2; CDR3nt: TGTGCCAGCAGCGCGACTAGCGGCGCGTACGAGCAGTACTTC; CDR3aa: CASSATSGAYEQYF
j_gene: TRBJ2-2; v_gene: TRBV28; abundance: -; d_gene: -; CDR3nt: TGTGCCAGCAGGCGGACTTCGAACACCGGGGAGCTGTTTTTT; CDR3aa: CASRRTSNTGELFF
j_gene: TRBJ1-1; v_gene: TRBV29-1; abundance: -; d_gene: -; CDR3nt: TGCAGCGTTGGGCAGGGGACTGAAGCTTTCTTT; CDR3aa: CSVGQGTEAFF
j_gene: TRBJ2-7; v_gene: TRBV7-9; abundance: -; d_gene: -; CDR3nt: TGTGCCAGCACCCCCGACCCCGCTGGGGAGCAGTACTTC; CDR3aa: CASTPDPAGEQYF
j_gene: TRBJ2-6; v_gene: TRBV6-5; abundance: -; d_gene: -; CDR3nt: TGTGCCAGCAGTTACGACTCAGGGTTAGGGGCCAACGTCCTGACTTTC; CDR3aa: CASSYDSGLGANVLTF
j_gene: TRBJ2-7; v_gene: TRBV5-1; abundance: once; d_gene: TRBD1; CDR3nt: TGCGCCAGCAGCAGACGACAGGGAAGTGCCGACGAGCAGTACTTC; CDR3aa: CASSRRQGSADEQYF
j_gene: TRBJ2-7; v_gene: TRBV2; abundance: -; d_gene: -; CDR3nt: TGTGCCAGCAGTGAAGCGCGGACTAACGAGCAGTACTTC; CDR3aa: CASSEARTNEQYF
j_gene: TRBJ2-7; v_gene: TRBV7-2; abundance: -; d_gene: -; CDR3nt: TGTGCCAGCAGCTTGGAGGGCCTCTCCTACGAGCAGTACTTC; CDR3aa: CASSLEGLSYEQYF
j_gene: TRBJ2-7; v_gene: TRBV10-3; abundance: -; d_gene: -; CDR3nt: TGTGCCATCAGTGACGAGGACTCCTACTCCTACGAGCAGTACTTC; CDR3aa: CAISDEDSYSYEQYF
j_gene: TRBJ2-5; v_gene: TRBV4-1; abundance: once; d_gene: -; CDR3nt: TGCGCCAGCAGCCAAGGAGTGGGGGAGGCGACCCAAGAGACCCAGTACTTC; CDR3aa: CASSQGVGEATQETQYF
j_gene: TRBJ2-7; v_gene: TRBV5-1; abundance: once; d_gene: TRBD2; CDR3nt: TGCGCCAGCAGCCAGACTAGCGCCTACGAGCAGTACTTC; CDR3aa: CASSQTSAYEQYF
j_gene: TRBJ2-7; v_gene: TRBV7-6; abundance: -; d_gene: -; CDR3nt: TGTGCCAGCAGCCCTTCAGGGGTCTACTACGAGCAGTACTTC; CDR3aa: CASSPSGVYYEQYF
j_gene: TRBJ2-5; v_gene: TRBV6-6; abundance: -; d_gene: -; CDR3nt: TGTGCCAGCAGTTACGGCTATTCGACCCAGTACTTC; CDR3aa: CASSYGYSTQYF
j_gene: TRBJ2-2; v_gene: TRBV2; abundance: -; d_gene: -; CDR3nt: TGTGCCAGCGGAAGTAGCGGAACGGAGGCCGGGGAGCTGTTTTTT; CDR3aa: CASGSSGTEAGELFF
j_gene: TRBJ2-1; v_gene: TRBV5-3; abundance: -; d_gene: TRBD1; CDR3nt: TGTGCCAGAATAAAGACAGGGAAGAATGAGCAGTTCTTC; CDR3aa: CARIKTGKNEQFF
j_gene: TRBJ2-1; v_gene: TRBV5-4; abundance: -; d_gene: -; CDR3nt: TGTGCCAGCAGCTTTTCCCTCCGGGTACATGAGCAGTTCTTC; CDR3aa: CASSFSLRVHEQFF